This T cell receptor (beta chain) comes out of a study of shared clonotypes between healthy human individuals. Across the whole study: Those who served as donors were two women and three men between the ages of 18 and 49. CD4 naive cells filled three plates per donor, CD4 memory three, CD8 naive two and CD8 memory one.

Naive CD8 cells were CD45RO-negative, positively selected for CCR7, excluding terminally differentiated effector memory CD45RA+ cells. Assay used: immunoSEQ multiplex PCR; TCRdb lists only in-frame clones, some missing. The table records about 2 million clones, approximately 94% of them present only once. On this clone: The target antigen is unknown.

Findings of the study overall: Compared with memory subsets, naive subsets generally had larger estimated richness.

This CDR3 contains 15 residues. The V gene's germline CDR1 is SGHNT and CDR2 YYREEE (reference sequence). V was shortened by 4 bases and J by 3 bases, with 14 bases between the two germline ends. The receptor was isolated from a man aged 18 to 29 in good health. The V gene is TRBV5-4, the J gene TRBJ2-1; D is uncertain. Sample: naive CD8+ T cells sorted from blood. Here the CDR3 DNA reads TGTGCCAGCAGCGCAGCAAACTCGGGCTACAATGAGCAGTTCTTC. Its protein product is CASSAANSGYNEQFF.